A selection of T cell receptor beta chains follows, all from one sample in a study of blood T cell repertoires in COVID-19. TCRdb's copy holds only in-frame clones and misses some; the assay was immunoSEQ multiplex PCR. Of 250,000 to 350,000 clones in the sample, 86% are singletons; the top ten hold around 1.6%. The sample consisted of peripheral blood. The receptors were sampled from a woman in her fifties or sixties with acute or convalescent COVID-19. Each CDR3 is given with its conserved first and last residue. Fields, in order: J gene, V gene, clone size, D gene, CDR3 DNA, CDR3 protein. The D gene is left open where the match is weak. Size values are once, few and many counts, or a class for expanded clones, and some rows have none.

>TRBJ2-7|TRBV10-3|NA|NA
TGTGCCATCAGTGCCGGCGGGTTGACGGCTTCTACCTACGAGCAGTACTTC
CAISAGGLTASTYEQYF
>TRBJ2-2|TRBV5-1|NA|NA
TGCGCCAGCAGCGCTGACGACCGCGGCGGGGAGCTGTTTTTT
CASSADDRGGELFF
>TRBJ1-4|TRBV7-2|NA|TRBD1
TGTGCCAGCAGCCGCCTAGGGGGCGAAAAACTGTTTTTT
CASSRLGGEKLFF
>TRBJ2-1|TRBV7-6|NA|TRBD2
TGTGCCAGCAGCTCAAGGCGACTAGCTACCTACAATGAGCAGTTCTTC
CASSSRRLATYNEQFF
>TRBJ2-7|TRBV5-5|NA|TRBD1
TGTGCCAGCAGCTCCCCCGGGACAGAGTACGAGCAGTACTTC
CASSSPGTEYEQYF
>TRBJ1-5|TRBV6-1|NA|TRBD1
TGTGCCAGCAGTGAAGGACAGGGGTCCCAGCATTTT
CASSEGQGSQHF
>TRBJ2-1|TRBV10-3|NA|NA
TGTGCCATCAGAGCGGGTAGCGGTCACAATGAGCAGTTCTTC
CAIRAGSGHNEQFF
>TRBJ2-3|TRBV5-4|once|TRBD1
TGTGCCAGCAGTTGGACAGGGGACACAGATACGCAGTATTTT
CASSWTGDTDTQYF
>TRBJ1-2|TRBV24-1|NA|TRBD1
TGTGCCACCAGTGATCAGGGACAGGACTATGGCTACACCTTC
CATSDQGQDYGYTF
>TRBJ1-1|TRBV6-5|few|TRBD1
TGTGCCAGCAGAAAAGGGGGCTGGGACACTGAAGCTTTCTTT
CASRKGGWDTEAFF
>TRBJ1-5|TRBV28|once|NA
TGTGCCAGCAGTTTACCGGGGGGAGACAATCAGCCCCAGCATTTT
CASSLPGGDNQPQHF
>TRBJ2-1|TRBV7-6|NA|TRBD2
TGTGCCAGCAGCCTTTCGACTAGCGGGAGGGCCGGGGAGCAGTTCTTC
CASSLSTSGRAGEQFF
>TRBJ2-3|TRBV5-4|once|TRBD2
TGTGCCAGCAGCTACGGGGGACTAGCGGGAGGGCATGGAGATACGCAGTATTTT
CASSYGGLAGGHGDTQYF
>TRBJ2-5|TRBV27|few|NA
TGTGCCAGCAGGGCGCTCGGGAAGGGAGAGACCCAGTACTTC
CASRALGKGETQYF
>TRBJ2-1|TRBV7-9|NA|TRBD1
TGTGCCAGCAGCAGGACACAGGGGAGTAGCTCCTACAATGAGCAGTTCTTC
CASSRTQGSSSYNEQFF
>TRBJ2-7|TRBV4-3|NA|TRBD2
TGCGCCAGCAGCCAAGCGCCCTCTAGCGGGAGGAGTTTCGAGCAGTACTTC
CASSQAPSSGRSFEQYF
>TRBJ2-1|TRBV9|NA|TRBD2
TGTGCCAGCAGCGCCTCCGGGACTAGCGGGATTGGCGTACTCTACAATGAGCAGTTCTTC
CASSASGTSGIGVLYNEQFF
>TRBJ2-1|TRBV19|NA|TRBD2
TGTGCCAGTAGTGATGGCGGGAGGACCTACAATGAGCAGTTCTTC
CASSDGGRTYNEQFF
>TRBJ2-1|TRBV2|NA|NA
TGTGCCCGGACAGCAACAGGGTACTCCTACAATGAGCAGTTCTTC
CARTATGYSYNEQFF
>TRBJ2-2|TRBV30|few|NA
TGTGCCTGGAGTCCAAACACCGGGGAGCTGTTTTTT
CAWSPNTGELFF
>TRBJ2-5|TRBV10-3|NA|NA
TGTGCCATCAGTGGTATCGTCGACGGCGGAGAGACCCAGTACTTC
CAISGIVDGGETQYF
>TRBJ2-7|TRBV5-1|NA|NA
TGCGCCAGCAGCTATCGACAGAACTACGAGCAGTACTTC
CASSYRQNYEQYF
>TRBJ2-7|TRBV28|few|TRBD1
TGTGCCAGCAGTTGGGACAGTTACGAGCAGTACTTC
CASSWDSYEQYF
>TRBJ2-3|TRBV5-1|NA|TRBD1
TGCGCCAGCAGCTTTAACGGACAGGCCCTTGGGGCAGATACGCAGTATTTT
CASSFNGQALGADTQYF
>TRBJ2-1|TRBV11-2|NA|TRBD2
TGTGCCAGCAGCTTAGATCCACTAGCGGGAAAGGCGTCCTACAATGAGCAGTTCTTC
CASSLDPLAGKASYNEQFF
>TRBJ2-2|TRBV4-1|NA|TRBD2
TGCGCCAGCAGCCGTAGACTAGCGGGAGTTCTAAATGCCGGGGAGCTGTTTTTT
CASSRRLAGVLNAGELFF
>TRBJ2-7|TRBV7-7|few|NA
TGTGCTAGCAGTCCGTCCAGCGTCGGAGGGCTCTACGAGCAGTACTTC
CASSPSSVGGLYEQYF
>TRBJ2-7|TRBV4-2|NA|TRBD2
TGTGCCAGCAGCCAGGACCTAGCGGGAGGCTTAAATACCTACGAGCAGTACTTC
CASSQDLAGGLNTYEQYF
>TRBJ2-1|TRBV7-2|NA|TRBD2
TGTGCCAGCAGTTTTCGGCCTGTTAGCGGGAAAAATGAGCAGTTCTTC
CASSFRPVSGKNEQFF
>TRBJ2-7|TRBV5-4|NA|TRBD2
TGTGCCAGCAGCCTAGGACTAGGTAACTACGAGCAGTACTTC
CASSLGLGNYEQYF
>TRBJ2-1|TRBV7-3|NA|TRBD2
TGTGCCAGCAGCTCGCGCGGACTAGCAGACTCCTACAATGAGCAGTTCTTC
CASSSRGLADSYNEQFF
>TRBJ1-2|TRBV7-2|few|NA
TGTGCCAGCAGCGCAATACAGGGATTTCACTATGGCTACACCTTC
CASSAIQGFHYGYTF
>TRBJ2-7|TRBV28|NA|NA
TGTGCCAGCCGGGAGTTTGATAGGTACGAGCAGTACTTC
CASREFDRYEQYF
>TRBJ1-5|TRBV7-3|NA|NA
TGTGCCAGCAGCAGCGACGGGAGCAATCAGCCCCAGCATTTT
CASSSDGSNQPQHF
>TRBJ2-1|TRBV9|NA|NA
TGTGCCAGCAGCGTAGGCGGGGATGGGTACAATGAGCAGTTCTTC
CASSVGGDGYNEQFF
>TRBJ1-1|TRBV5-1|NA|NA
TGCGCCAGCAAAAGGGGAGGCACTGAAGCTTTCTTT
CASKRGGTEAFF
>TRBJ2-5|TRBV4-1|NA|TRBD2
TGCGCCAGCAGCCGGGGCCAGGGGACTAGCGGGAGGCAAGAGACCCAGTACTTC
CASSRGQGTSGRQETQYF
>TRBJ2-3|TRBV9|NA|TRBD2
TGTGCCAGCAGCTCAACAAAAGCGGGAGGGGCAGATACGCAGTATTTT
CASSSTKAGGADTQYF
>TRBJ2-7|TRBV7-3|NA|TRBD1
TGTGCCAGCAGCAGAGAGGGGGCCCCCTCCTACGAGCAGTACTTC
CASSREGAPSYEQYF
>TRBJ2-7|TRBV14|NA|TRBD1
TGTGCCAGCAGCCATCGTGGTGGACAGGGGGTCTACGAGCAGTACTTC
CASSHRGGQGVYEQYF
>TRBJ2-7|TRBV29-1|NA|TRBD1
TGCAGCGTTGAAACCCCCGGGACAGGGGAATCCTACGAGCAGTACTTC
CSVETPGTGESYEQYF
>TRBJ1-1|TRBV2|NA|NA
TGTGCCAGCATAAAGTGGCAGGGATTTACGGGCACTGAAGCTTTCTTT
CASIKWQGFTGTEAFF
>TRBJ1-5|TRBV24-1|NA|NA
TGTGCCACCAGTGATATAGATTATCAGCCCCAGCATTTT
CATSDIDYQPQHF